The 5 T cell receptor beta chains below come from one sample, sequenced in a study of shared clonotypes between healthy human individuals. Positive CCR7 selection of CD45RO-negative cells yielded the naive CD8 cells, and terminally differentiated effector memory CD45RA+ cells were excluded. Some clones are missing from TCRdb's copy, which holds only in-frame ones; the method was immunoSEQ multiplex PCR. Found here are millions of clones, less than 95% of them singletons; the top ten hold about 1.1%. The sequenced sample was naive CD8+ T cells sorted from blood. The receptors originated from a man in his late teens or twenties in good health.

CDR3 sequence (DNA): TGTGCCAGCAGTTTAACGGGGATGCCGAACACTGAAGCTTTCTTT. It codes for CASSLTGMPNTEAFF. The V call is TRBV27, the J call TRBJ1-1; D uncertain. Trimming cost V 2 bases and J 1 base, with 11 bases left between them. This CDR3 contains 15 residues. Germline assignment: CDR1 MNHEY and CDR2 SMNVEV (reference sequence).

V and J are TRBV6-1 and TRBJ1-2, with D perhaps TRBD1 (5 bases). This CDR3 contains 16 residues. Germline CDR1 is MNHNS and CDR2 is SASEGT. V was trimmed by 1 base and J by 0 bases, leaving 12 bases between them. CDR3 amino acids: CASSEEIGAPNYGYTF. In DNA, the CDR3 is TGTGCCAGCAGTGAAGAGATCGGGGCCCCTAACTATGGCTACACCTTC.

As regards this clone: This sample includes further DNA sequences coding for the same CDR3. The V and J genes are TRBV19 and TRBJ1-1; D perhaps matches TRBD1 (5 bases). CDR1 and CDR2 (germline): LNHDA, SQIVND (reference sequence). The CDR3 runs to 13 residues. Trimming removed 1 base at V and 3 bases at J, with 6 bases between. The CDR3 bases are TGTGCCAGTAGTATAGGAGGGGACACTGAAGCTTTCTTT. Residues: CASSIGGDTEAFF.

This chain joins TRBV4-3 and TRBJ2-3; 10 nucleotides align to TRBD2. This CDR3 spans 16 amino acids. Trimming at V came to 0 bases and at J to 5 bases, leaving 5 bases not matched to a gene. Per the germline V gene, CDR1 is LGHNA and CDR2 is YSLEER. The DNA for the CDR3 is TGCGCCAGCAGCCAAGAGACTAGCGGGTTGGGAGATACGCAGTATTTT. Its protein is CASSQETSGLGDTQYF.

This sequence joins TRBV6-6 and TRBJ2-1, with D unresolved. The CDR3 length is 10 residues. V gave up 6 bases and J gave up 5 bases, with 2 bases separating them. Germline V lookup: CDR1 MNHNY, CDR2 SVGAGI (reference sequence). CDR3 in amino acids: CASRHNEQFF. DNA of the CDR3: TGTGCCAGCAGGCACAATGAGCAGTTCTTC.